Listed here are 27 T cell receptor beta chains from one sample, sequenced in a study of technical replicates of blood from a handful of donors. Only in-frame clones appear in the TCRdb table, and some are missing; sequencing was by immunoSEQ multiplex PCR. Of about 79,000 clones listed, around 94% are singletons. Sample: T cells isolated from PBMCs. These receptors originate from a human donor in good health.

V is TRBV28 and J is TRBJ1-4; weak D call: TRBD1 (6 bases). Trimming left V 5 bases short and J 11 bases short, with 18 bases between. Looked up from germline, CDR1 is MDHEN and CDR2 is SYDVKM. The CDR3 has 14 amino acids. CDR3 sequence: CASSPDTLGAKLFF. The DNA of the CDR3 is TGTGCCAGCAGTCCGGACACCCTGGGGGCTAAACTGTTTTTT.

J is TRBJ2-6 and V is TRBV5-6; D is possibly TRBD1 (6 bases). This CDR3 comprises 15 residues. Germline V gene data show CDR1 as SGHDT and CDR2 as YYEEEE. Trimming left V 5 bases short and J 1 base short, with 10 bases between. The CDR3 spells CASRYRVSGANVLTF. The CDR3, as DNA: TGTGCCAGCAGGTACAGGGTTTCTGGGGCCAACGTCCTGACTTTC.

This clone was seen a few times. This sequence joins TRBV30 and TRBJ1-4, with a possible D match to TRBD1 (6 bases). The CDR3 length is 13 residues. Between the trimmed V and J ends, which lost 5 bases and 6 bases, there was a span of 13 bases. Germline CDR1 and CDR2: GTSNPN and SVGIG (reference sequence). In nucleotides, the CDR3 is TGTGCCTGGTCACAGGGAAGACATGAAAAACTGTTTTTT. This gives the protein CAWSQGRHEKLFF.

The chain recombines TRBV30 with TRBJ2-6; unclear D gene. V was shortened by 5 bases and J by 4 bases, with 12 bases between the two germline ends. The germline V gene encodes CDR1 GTSNPN and CDR2 SVGIG (reference sequence). The CDR3 spans 14 residues. The CDR3 DNA sequence: TGTGCCTGGGGAACAGCTACCGGGGCCAACGTCCTGACTTTC. This sequence encodes CAWGTATGANVLTF.

The chain has TRBV5-1 and TRBJ1-2; possible D gene TRBD1, 5 bases. Between the trimmed V and J ends, which lost 0 bases and 4 bases, there was a span of 13 bases. CDR1 and CDR2 (germline): SGHRS, YFSETQ. The CDR3 is made up of 15 amino acids. CDR3 region: CASSLALGQGYGYTF. The CDR3 DNA is TGCGCCAGCAGCTTGGCCTTGGGGCAAGGCTATGGCTACACCTTC.

The chain carries TRBV5-1 and TRBJ2-3, with 7 bases fitting TRBD2. From germline, CDR1 is SGHRS and CDR2 YFSETQ. The CDR3 is 14 amino acids. J lost 3 bases, V lost 4 bases, and 5 bases had no gene match. CDR3 sequence: CASSNTGGTDTQYF. The CDR3 region has the DNA TGCGCCAGCAGCAACACGGGAGGTACAGATACGCAGTATTTT.

The chain employs TRBV25-1 and TRBJ2-1; a possible D gene is TRBD2 (5 bases). In germline, CDR1 is MGHDK, CDR2 SYGVNS. Trimming took off 6 bases at V and 7 bases at J, with 25 bases between the two ends. This CDR3 is 17 amino acids long. CDR3 sequence (DNA): TGTGCCAGCAGCCAACCCTTCGACCCAGCGGTAGGGAATGAGCAGTTCTTC. As protein: CASSQPFDPAVGNEQFF.

The chain combines TRBV9 with TRBJ2-1, with no clear D. CDR3 length equals 14 residues. The germline gives CDR1 SGDLS, CDR2 YYNGEE. V was clipped by 4 bases and J by 6 bases, with 14 bases between them. The CDR3 protein is CASSPRPSSNEQFF. Here the CDR3 DNA reads TGTGCCAGCAGCCCCCGGCCATCTAGCAATGAGCAGTTCTTC.

In this sample, this clone turned up once. The genes are TRBV27 and TRBJ1-2, with D uncertain. Trimming took off 5 bases at V and 4 bases at J, with 11 bases between the two ends. CDR3 length: 13 residues. CDR1 MNHEY and CDR2 SMNVEV come from the germline V gene (reference sequence). The CDR3 reads CASSPSPGYGYTF. CDR3 DNA: TGTGCCAGCAGTCCCTCCCCGGGCTATGGCTACACCTTC.

The V call is TRBV28, the J call TRBJ2-7, with D hard to call. The length of the CDR3 is 14 residues. The germline gives CDR1 MDHEN, CDR2 SYDVKM. Trimming cost V 5 bases and J 0 bases, with 11 bases left between them. The CDR3 region has the DNA TGTGCCAGCAGTCCCCTGGTGAGCTCCTACGAGCAGTACTTC. Translated: CASSPLVSSYEQYF. Using reference TRBV28 and TRBJ2-7 for the parts outside the CDR3, the full variable domain is DVKVTQSSRYLVKRTGEKVFLECVQDMDHENMFWYRQDPGLGLRLIYFSYDVKMKEKGDIPEGYSVSREKKERFSLILESASTNQTSMYLCASSPLVSSYEQYFGPGTRLTVT.

The chain joins TRBV4-1 to TRBJ2-7, with 7 positions matching TRBD1. The CDR3 has 14 residues. Germline V gene data show CDR1 as MGHRA and CDR2 as YSYEKL. The J segment lost 2 bases and the V segment lost 0 bases, leaving 1 base of the junction unmatched. CDR3 loop: CASSQETGPYEQYF. CDR3 bases: TGCGCCAGCAGCCAAGAGACAGGGCCCTACGAGCAGTACTTC.

The rearrangement uses TRBV19 and TRBJ1-5; TRBD1 matches at 7 bases. Germline CDR1 and CDR2: LNHDA and SQIVND (reference sequence). The V and J ends lost 4 bases and 7 bases, in that order; junction bases with no gene match: 10. The CDR3 consists of 15 residues. CDR3 residues: CASSTRQGIGQPQHF. The CDR3 DNA reads TGTGCCAGTAGTACCCGACAGGGCATTGGCCAGCCCCAGCATTTT.

V and J are TRBV4-1 and TRBJ1-4; 8 positions agree with TRBD1. V shed 4 bases and J 6 bases; nucleotides not matched to a gene: 16. The CDR3 is made up of 18 amino acids. The germline CDR1 and CDR2 sequences are MGHRA and YSYEKL. The CDR3 DNA is TGCGCCAGCAGCCTATTGCTATCAAAAGACAGGGGAGATGAAAAACTGTTTTTT. Protein product: CASSLLLSKDRGDEKLFF.

This CDR3 is CASSSASLPSAGWSYEQYF. The CDR3 DNA is TGTGCCAGCAGTTCTGCGTCCCTCCCCTCGGCAGGTTGGTCCTACGAGCAGTACTTC. The chain links TRBV27 to TRBJ2-7; D call uncertain. The germline V and J ends were trimmed by 4 bases and 1 base, with 26 bases remaining between them. The CDR3 contains 19 residues. Germline values: CDR1 MNHEY, CDR2 SMNVEV (reference sequence).

This chain uses TRBV5-8 with TRBJ2-5, with 7 bases fitting TRBD1. CDR3 size: 15 residues. V shed 4 bases, J shed 0 bases, and the junction held 6 bases outside the gene matches. The germline CDR1 and CDR2 sequences are SGHTS and YDEGEE. DNA of the CDR3: TGTGCCAGCAGCGCCGGGACAGTCTACCAAGAGACCCAGTACTTC. Its translation: CASSAGTVYQETQYF.

The J gene is TRBJ1-1, the V gene TRBV11-2; D is possibly TRBD1 (6 bases). CDR1 SGHAT and CDR2 FQNNGV come from the germline V gene. Trimming removed 5 bases from V and 0 bases from J, with 10 bases in between. This CDR3 spans 14 amino acids. CDR3 protein: CASSRQAMNTEAFF. The CDR3 coding sequence is TGTGCCAGCAGCCGACAGGCGATGAACACTGAAGCTTTCTTT.

The CDR3 sequence is CASSPGQGLGTEAFF. Written as DNA, the CDR3 is TGCGCCAGCAGCCCAGGACAGGGATTGGGCACTGAAGCTTTCTTT. V gene TRBV5-1 combines with J gene TRBJ1-1, with 8 positions matching TRBD1. The trim removed 4 bases at V and 4 bases at J, leaving 9 bases unmatched. Germline CDR1 SGHRS, CDR2 YFSETQ. This CDR3 has 15 residues.

This chain connects TRBV19 to TRBJ2-7; 8 nucleotides line up with TRBD1. Germline CDR1 is LNHDA and CDR2 is SQIVND (reference sequence). The CDR3 loop spans 13 amino acids. Trimming cost V 8 bases and J 6 bases; bases outside gene matches: 9. The CDR3 loop is CASSGQGVGEQYF. CDR3 DNA sequence: TGTGCCAGTTCCGGACAGGGAGTAGGCGAGCAGTACTTC.

The V gene is TRBV2, the J gene TRBJ1-5; D not certain. V lost 4 bases, J lost 0 bases, and 13 bases lay in between. The CDR3 covers 16 residues. Germline lookup yields CDR1 SNHLY and CDR2 FYNNEI. The CDR3 spells CASSVEPPPSNQPQHF. In DNA, the CDR3 is TGTGCCAGCAGTGTAGAGCCTCCCCCTAGCAATCAGCCCCAGCATTTT.

The chain is built from TRBV15 and TRBJ2-4; D is perhaps TRBD2 (5 bases). This CDR3 region has 19 residues. Germline CDR1 reads LNHNV; CDR2 reads YYDKDF (reference sequence). The V gene lost 0 bases and the J gene lost 0 bases, with 18 bases spanning the gap. DNA of the CDR3: TGTGCCACCAGCAGAGATAGTACCGGGGAGCTCTCAGCCAAAAACATTCAGTACTTC. As protein: CATSRDSTGELSAKNIQYF.

V usage is TRBV19 and J usage is TRBJ2-5; D call uncertain. V was shortened by 5 bases and J by 0 bases, with 10 bases between the two germline ends. Germline V gene data show CDR1 as LNHDA and CDR2 as SQIVND (reference sequence). The CDR3 is 14 residues long. DNA for the CDR3: TGTGCCAGTAGTTTTGGCCAGTACCAAGAGACCCAGTACTTC. Translating gives CASSFGQYQETQYF.

The chain is built from TRBV6-1 and TRBJ1-5, with a weak D call TRBD1 (6 bases). The V and J ends lost 11 bases and 2 bases respectively, with 19 bases between them. Germline V gene sequence: CDR1 MNHNS, CDR2 SASEGT. The CDR3 totals 15 residues. The CDR3 spells CASGSVGAGNQPQHF. In DNA form, the CDR3 reads TGTGCCTCCGGATCCGTGGGGGCCGGCAATCAGCCCCAGCATTTT.

The rearrangement uses TRBV11-3 and TRBJ1-6; 9 nucleotides match TRBD1. V lost 10 bases to trimming and J lost 8 bases; unmatched junction nucleotides: 3. CDR1 is SGHNT, CDR2 YENEEA, per germline. The CDR3 has 12 amino acids. The CDR3 DNA follows: TGTGCCACCAGGACAGGGGATTCACCCCTCCACTTT. Its protein is CATRTGDSPLHF.

The chain uses TRBV9 and TRBJ2-2, with TRBD2 identical over 7 bases. Germline loops: CDR1 SGDLS, CDR2 YYNGEE. The CDR3 is 16 amino acids. V trimming: 4 bases; J trimming: 1 base; junction bases outside the gene matches: 7. The CDR3 protein is CASSLGLLLNTGELFF. The CDR3 DNA follows: TGTGCCAGCAGCTTGGGACTACTCCTGAACACCGGGGAGCTGTTTTTT.

This chain uses TRBV4-1 with TRBJ2-2; 12 bases agree with TRBD1. The J segment lost 8 bases and the V segment lost 3 bases, leaving 10 bases of the junction unmatched. The CDR3 consists of 17 residues. Germline V gene sequence: CDR1 MGHRA, CDR2 YSYEKL. CDR3 region: CASSQGEGQGARGELFF. CDR3 in DNA: TGCGCCAGCAGCCAGGGGGAGGGACAGGGGGCACGAGGGGAGCTGTTTTTT.

The chain joins TRBV6-5 to TRBJ1-3, with no clear D. The germline V gene encodes CDR1 MNHEY and CDR2 SVGAGI. V gave up 0 bases and J gave up 4 bases, with 10 bases separating them. The CDR3 consists of 15 residues. The CDR3 coding sequence is TGTGCCAGCAGTTACTCGAATTCTATGGGAAACACCATATATTTT. Translated, it gives CASSYSNSMGNTIYF.

The rearrangement links TRBV28 to TRBJ2-7, with D possibly matching TRBD2 (7 bases). The V and J ends lost 7 bases and 1 base respectively, with 17 bases between them. The germline gives CDR1 MDHEN, CDR2 SYDVKM. This CDR3 is built from 15 residues. In DNA, the CDR3 is TGTGCCAGCACCGAAGGGGGGGCTCCGTCCTACGAGCAGTACTTC. Protein product: CASTEGGAPSYEQYF.